Listed below are T cell receptor beta chains from one sample, sequenced in a study of shared clonotypes between healthy human individuals. Repertoires were generated with immunoSEQ multiplex PCR, while TCRdb's copy carries only in-frame clones and drops some. The sample shows about 2.4 million clones, 93% of them seen only once. Sequenced sample: naive CD4+ T cells from PBMCs. These TCRs come from a man between 18 and 29 years old in good health. Some clones in this sample may be carry-over from other donors' samples. The CDR3 runs from the conserved cysteine through the conserved F or W. The D gene is left open where the match is weak. Some rows have no size entry. The others give once, few or many, or a class for an expanded clone.

size	V	D	length	J	CDR3	DNA
-	TRBV29-1	-	11	TRBJ2-7	CSVEFSYEQYF	TGCAGCGTTGAATTTTCCTACGAGCAGTACTTC
once	TRBV5-1	TRBD1	15	TRBJ1-4	CASSTAGQGNEKLFF	TGCGCCAGCAGCACGGCTGGACAGGGGAACGAAAAACTGTTTTTT
-	TRBV5-1	-	15	TRBJ2-1	CASSQGRGLINEQFF	TGCGCCAGCAGCCAGGGGAGGGGACTCATCAATGAGCAGTTCTTC
-	TRBV7-2	-	14	TRBJ2-2	CASSIGQYTGELFF	TGTGCCAGCAGCATAGGACAGTACACCGGGGAGCTGTTTTTT
-	TRBV6-5	TRBD1	15	TRBJ1-4	CASSLNRGHREKLFF	TGTGCCAGCAGTTTAAACAGGGGCCATCGGGAAAAACTGTTTTTT
-	TRBV7-9	TRBD1	16	TRBJ1-4	CASSHKRQGRTEKLFF	TGTGCCAGCAGCCACAAGCGACAGGGCCGTACCGAAAAACTGTTTTTT
-	TRBV28	TRBD1	14	TRBJ1-1	CASSLTQGAAEAFF	TGTGCCAGCAGTTTAACTCAGGGGGCGGCTGAAGCTTTCTTT
-	TRBV2	TRBD2	15	TRBJ2-2	CASSKSGRDTGELFF	TGTGCCAGCAGCAAAAGCGGGAGAGACACCGGGGAGCTGTTTTTT
once	TRBV27	-	14	TRBJ2-2	CASSFLINTGELFF	TGTGCCAGCAGTTTTTTAATCAACACCGGGGAGCTGTTTTTT
-	TRBV6-1	-	15	TRBJ2-7	CASSVTRDKAYEQYF	TGTGCCAGCAGTGTAACTCGGGACAAAGCCTACGAGCAGTACTTC
-	TRBV6-6	TRBD2	16	TRBJ2-7	CASTGTSGRGPYEQYF	TGTGCCAGCACTGGAACTAGCGGGAGGGGCCCCTACGAGCAGTACTTC
once	TRBV7-9	TRBD2	16	TRBJ2-1	CASSFGSGRTRDEQFF	TGTGCCAGCAGCTTCGGGAGCGGGAGGACGAGGGATGAGCAGTTCTTC
-	TRBV2	TRBD1	14	TRBJ2-7	CASQGGVGSYEQYF	TGTGCCAGCCAAGGGGGCGTAGGCTCCTACGAGCAGTACTTC
-	TRBV7-3	-	15	TRBJ2-3	CASSPTSIPTDTQYF	TGTGCCAGCAGCCCGACTAGTATCCCCACAGATACGCAGTATTTT
-	TRBV5-1	-	13	TRBJ2-7	CASTRGGAYEQYF	TGCGCCAGCACCCGCGGCGGAGCCTACGAGCAGTACTTC
-	TRBV5-1	TRBD1	17	TRBJ1-3	CASSLAPTGPKGNTIYF	TGCGCCAGCAGCTTGGCCCCGACAGGGCCCAAAGGAAACACCATATATTTT
-	TRBV9	TRBD1	14	TRBJ2-7	CASTRPRGRDEQYF	TGTGCCAGCACCCGGCCGAGGGGGCGCGACGAGCAGTACTTC
-	TRBV9	TRBD2	15	TRBJ2-7	CASSGTSGRIREQYF	TGTGCCAGCAGCGGGACTAGCGGGAGGATAAGGGAGCAGTACTTC
-	TRBV9	TRBD2	17	TRBJ2-2	CASSVGGSGSGTGELFF	TGTGCCAGCAGCGTAGGGGGTAGCGGGAGTGGCACCGGGGAGCTGTTTTTT
-	TRBV7-3	-	15	TRBJ1-2	CASSAWAGDNYGYTF	TGTGCCAGCAGCGCATGGGCAGGGGATAACTATGGCTACACCTTC